This TCR beta chain appears in the sequencing data of a study of OX40 agonist ivuxolimab in advanced cancers. On the study more broadly: Patients were dosed with the agonistic anti-OX40 (CD134) antibody ivuxolimab. About 40% of patients had received prior checkpoint inhibitor therapy.

Worth noting for this clone: The antigen is not known.

Study-wide points: Partial responders at 0.1-3.0 mg/kg showed near-lowest clonal expansion.

This table comes from immunoSEQ multiplex PCR, and its TCRdb copy is limited to in-frame clones, with some not included. The table lists fewer than 80,000 clones, around four fifths of them singletons. Patients with a history of autoimmune disease or on systemic immunosuppression were excluded. The receptor was derived from an adult with an advanced solid tumor such as melanoma, head and neck, liver or kidney cancer. The sequences come from CD4+ or CD8+ T cells sorted from blood, collected in a trial of the OX40 agonist ivuxolimab.

In DNA, the CDR3 is TGTGCCAGTAAATACACCGGGGAGCTGTTTTTT. Amino acids: CASKYTGELFF. V usage is TRBV19 and J usage is TRBJ2-2; no reliable D call. V lost 7 bases to trimming and J lost 3 bases, with 3 bases between them. The CDR3 has 11 amino acids. Germline CDR1 LNHDA, CDR2 SQIVND (reference sequence).